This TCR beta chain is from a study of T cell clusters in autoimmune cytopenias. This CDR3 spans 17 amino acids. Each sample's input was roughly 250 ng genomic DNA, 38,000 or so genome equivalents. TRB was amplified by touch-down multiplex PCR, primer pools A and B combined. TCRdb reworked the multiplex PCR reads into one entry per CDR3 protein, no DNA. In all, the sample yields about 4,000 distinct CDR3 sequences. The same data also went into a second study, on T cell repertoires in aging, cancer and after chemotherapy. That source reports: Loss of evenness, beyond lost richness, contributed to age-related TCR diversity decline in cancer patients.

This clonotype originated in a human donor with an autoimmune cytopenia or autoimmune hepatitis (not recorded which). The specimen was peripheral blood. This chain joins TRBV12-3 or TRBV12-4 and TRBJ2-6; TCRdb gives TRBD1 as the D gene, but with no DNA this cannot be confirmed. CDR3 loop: CASTIWTGASGANVLTF.